The present entry profiles one TCR beta chain with its context. This entry is derived from a study of blood T cell repertoires in COVID-19. In the authors' methods: By means of reference gene primer amplification, nucleated cell counts were estimated. Profiled with immunoSEQ multiplex PCR; TCRdb holds only in-frame clones, not every one. From that table come the V and J calls and clone size; the DNA was used to work out D and trimming. The sample shows approximately 94,000 clones, about 90% of them seen only once. Sequencing input: peripheral blood. This TCR came from a human donor in a cohort sampled during active COVID-19.

The CDR3 spells CAKPGRKPLHF. The CDR3 DNA sequence: TGTGCCAAACCAGGGAGGAAACCCCTCCACTTT. This chain joins TRBV28 and TRBJ1-6; the D gene is possibly TRBD1 (5 bases). V was clipped by 10 bases and J by 12 bases, with 13 bases between them. CDR1 is MDHEN, CDR2 SYDVKM, per germline. The CDR3 has 11 amino acids.